These T cell receptor beta chains were read from a single sample in a study of post-analysis software for immune sequencing data. TCRdb fed the PCR reads into MiXCR, producing one record per CDR3 protein. This table has approximately 730,000 distinct CDR3 sequences, roughly 29% appearing once. The sample was blood. The source is a girl aged 10-17 years with multiple sclerosis. CDR3s include the opening cysteine and the closing phenylalanine or tryptophan. D genes are given only for firm matches. The size entry is marked missing in some rows and otherwise reads once, few, many or a size class.

v_call: TRBV6-5; clone_size: -; j_call: TRBJ2-7; d_call: -; cdr3_length: 17; cdr3_nt: TGTGCCAGCAGTTACCGACCCCCAGGGACTTGGCGGCGCGAGCAGTACTTC; cdr3_aa: CASSYRPPGTWRREQYF
v_call: TRBV29-1; clone_size: many; j_call: TRBJ2-3; d_call: -; cdr3_length: 13; cdr3_nt: TGCAGCGTCGGGACACAACTCACAGATACGCAGTATTTT; cdr3_aa: CSVGTQLTDTQYF
v_call: TRBV19; clone_size: few; j_call: TRBJ1-5; d_call: -; cdr3_length: 15; cdr3_nt: TGTGCCAGTAGTATAGTTGGGGGTAGTCATCAGCCCCAGCATTTT; cdr3_aa: CASSIVGGSHQPQHF
v_call: TRBV29-1; clone_size: -; j_call: TRBJ2-1; d_call: TRBD1; cdr3_length: 14; cdr3_nt: TGCAGCGTTGTCCGGGACAGGAATTACAATGAGCAGTTCTTC; cdr3_aa: CSVVRDRNYNEQFF
v_call: TRBV7-8; clone_size: -; j_call: TRBJ2-7; d_call: -; cdr3_length: 15; cdr3_nt: TGTGCCAGCAGCCCAGGGCCGACGCTATTGGACGAGCAGTACTTC; cdr3_aa: CASSPGPTLLDEQYF
v_call: TRBV20-1; clone_size: -; j_call: TRBJ2-7; d_call: -; cdr3_length: 15; cdr3_nt: TGCAGTGCTCCGTCCCGATTGGGAGGCTCGTTTGAGCAGTACTTC; cdr3_aa: CSAPSRLGGSFEQYF
v_call: TRBV4-3; clone_size: many; j_call: TRBJ1-2; d_call: -; cdr3_length: 14; cdr3_nt: TGCGCCAGCAGCCAAGATCGGGGGTCAGGTGGCTACACCTTC; cdr3_aa: CASSQDRGSGGYTF
v_call: TRBV7-2; clone_size: few; j_call: TRBJ1-2; d_call: TRBD1; cdr3_length: 15; cdr3_nt: TGTGCCAGCAGCGAGTACCGGGACAGGGTCGATGGCTACACCTTC; cdr3_aa: CASSEYRDRVDGYTF
v_call: TRBV10-3; clone_size: -; j_call: TRBJ2-1; d_call: -; cdr3_length: 14; cdr3_nt: TGTGCCATTGGAACCGGGAGACTGGACAATGAGCAGTTCTTC; cdr3_aa: CAIGTGRLDNEQFF
v_call: TRBV9; clone_size: -; j_call: TRBJ2-1; d_call: -; cdr3_length: 17; cdr3_nt: TGTGCCAGCAGCGGGAGAGGGAGGGGGGCAGCCTACAATGAGCAGTTCTTC; cdr3_aa: CASSGRGRGAAYNEQFF
v_call: TRBV28; clone_size: few; j_call: TRBJ2-4; d_call: TRBD1; cdr3_length: 16; cdr3_nt: TGTGCCAGCAGTTTGACAGGGCCCGCCCGAGGGGACATTCAGTACTTC; cdr3_aa: CASSLTGPARGDIQYF
v_call: TRBV27; clone_size: -; j_call: TRBJ2-3; d_call: -; cdr3_length: 13; cdr3_nt: TGTGCCAGCAGTTTTGAGGGAACAGATACGCGGTATTTT; cdr3_aa: CASSFEGTDTRYF
v_call: TRBV19; clone_size: -; j_call: TRBJ1-1; d_call: TRBD1; cdr3_length: 15; cdr3_nt: TGTGCCAGTAGTATTGACAGGGGCCTGAACACTGAAGCTTTCTTT; cdr3_aa: CASSIDRGLNTEAFF
v_call: TRBV7-2; clone_size: -; j_call: TRBJ2-7; d_call: TRBD2; cdr3_length: 19; cdr3_nt: TGTGCCAGCAGCTTAGCTTCACTATGGACTAGCGGCAGCTCCTACGAGCGGTACTTC; cdr3_aa: CASSLASLWTSGSSYERYF
v_call: TRBV6-2/TRBV6-3; clone_size: -; j_call: TRBJ2-7; d_call: -; cdr3_length: 11; cdr3_nt: TGTGCCAGCAGTTACGGAAGTTCCCAGTACTTC; cdr3_aa: CASSYGSSQYF
v_call: TRBV20-1; clone_size: -; j_call: TRBJ1-6; d_call: -; cdr3_length: 14; cdr3_nt: TGCAGTGCTAGGGTTACAGTGGTCGGGTCACCCCTCCACTTT; cdr3_aa: CSARVTVVGSPLHF
v_call: TRBV7-2; clone_size: -; j_call: TRBJ2-4; d_call: TRBD1; cdr3_length: 18; cdr3_nt: TGTGCCAGCAGCTTACGATCGACATGGACAGGACTCATAAACATTCAGTACTTC; cdr3_aa: CASSLRSTWTGLINIQYF
v_call: TRBV7-2; clone_size: few; j_call: TRBJ2-1; d_call: -; cdr3_length: 14; cdr3_nt: TGTGCCAGCAGCTACGTCAGGGGTGGTAATGAGCAGTTCTTC; cdr3_aa: CASSYVRGGNEQFF
v_call: TRBV15; clone_size: many; j_call: TRBJ2-1; d_call: TRBD2; cdr3_length: 14; cdr3_nt: TGTGCCACCAGCGGGACTAGGGTCTACAATGAGCAGTTCTTC; cdr3_aa: CATSGTRVYNEQFF
v_call: TRBV29-1; clone_size: few; j_call: TRBJ2-5; d_call: TRBD2; cdr3_length: 19; cdr3_nt: TGCAGCGTTGAAGCCTGCCCCCCTCTACTAGCGGGAGGTAGAGAGACCCAGTACTTC; cdr3_aa: CSVEACPPLLAGGRETQYF
v_call: TRBV7-8; clone_size: -; j_call: TRBJ2-7; d_call: -; cdr3_length: 13; cdr3_nt: TGTGCCAGCAGCCCCTCCGGGCTCGACGAGCAGTACTTC; cdr3_aa: CASSPSGLDEQYF
v_call: TRBV21-1; clone_size: few; j_call: TRBJ2-3; d_call: -; cdr3_length: 16; cdr3_nt: TGTGCCAGCAGCAAAGATCGGACAGAGTACACAGATACGCAGTATTTT; cdr3_aa: CASSKDRTEYTDTQYF
v_call: TRBV29-1; clone_size: -; j_call: TRBJ2-3; d_call: -; cdr3_length: 15; cdr3_nt: TGCAGCGTTGAAGATTACAGGGAAGTCACAGATACGCAGTATTTT; cdr3_aa: CSVEDYREVTDTQYF
v_call: TRBV5-1; clone_size: few; j_call: TRBJ2-6; d_call: -; cdr3_length: 18; cdr3_nt: TGCGCCAGCAGCTTGTCACCAGGGGCCGGGTCCGGGGCCAACGTCCTGACTTTC; cdr3_aa: CASSLSPGAGSGANVLTF
v_call: TRBV4-1; clone_size: few; j_call: TRBJ1-5; d_call: -; cdr3_length: 16; cdr3_nt: TGCGCCAGCAGCCAAGTCGTGGGGGCCCTCAATCAGCCCCAGCATTTT; cdr3_aa: CASSQVVGALNQPQHF
v_call: TRBV10-3; clone_size: -; j_call: TRBJ2-1; d_call: -; cdr3_length: 13; cdr3_nt: TGTGCCATCGGAGCGGACCTCGGCGATGAGCAGTTCTTC; cdr3_aa: CAIGADLGDEQFF
v_call: TRBV6-2/TRBV6-3; clone_size: -; j_call: TRBJ2-3; d_call: TRBD2; cdr3_length: 15; cdr3_nt: TGTGCCAGCAGCCCAGCGGGGAGAGGCTCAGATACGCAGTATTTT; cdr3_aa: CASSPAGRGSDTQYF
v_call: TRBV6-5; clone_size: -; j_call: TRBJ2-3; d_call: -; cdr3_length: 15; cdr3_nt: TGTGCCAGCAGTTACAGGGGCGGGATGACAGATACGCAGTATTTT; cdr3_aa: CASSYRGGMTDTQYF
v_call: TRBV6-6; clone_size: few; j_call: TRBJ2-2; d_call: -; cdr3_length: 15; cdr3_nt: TGTGCCAGCAGTTACCTTCTCCGGGAGTCCGGGGAGCTGTTTTTT; cdr3_aa: CASSYLLRESGELFF
v_call: TRBV20-1; clone_size: once; j_call: TRBJ1-3; d_call: TRBD1; cdr3_length: 15; cdr3_nt: TGCAGTGCCAATGACAGGGTCTCCTCTGGAAACACCATATATTTT; cdr3_aa: CSANDRVSSGNTIYF
v_call: TRBV20-1; clone_size: few; j_call: TRBJ1-2; d_call: TRBD1; cdr3_length: 14; cdr3_nt: TGCAGTGCTAGCGGACAGGGCGGGCCCTATGGCTACACCTTC; cdr3_aa: CSASGQGGPYGYTF
v_call: TRBV11-2; clone_size: -; j_call: TRBJ1-5; d_call: -; cdr3_length: 14; cdr3_nt: TGTGCCAGCAGCCCGAATGGGGGGGCTCAGCCCCAGCATTTT; cdr3_aa: CASSPNGGAQPQHF
v_call: TRBV20-1; clone_size: -; j_call: TRBJ2-3; d_call: TRBD2; cdr3_length: 17; cdr3_nt: TGCAGTGCTAGAGATTGGCCTAGCGGGAGCGGGACAGATACGCAGTATTTT; cdr3_aa: CSARDWPSGSGTDTQYF
v_call: TRBV12-3/TRBV12-4; clone_size: few; j_call: TRBJ2-5; d_call: -; cdr3_length: 16; cdr3_nt: TGTGCCAGCAGTTTAAGCGGCAGAGTCCTGTCGGAGACCCAGTACTTC; cdr3_aa: CASSLSGRVLSETQYF
v_call: TRBV6-5; clone_size: -; j_call: TRBJ2-3; d_call: -; cdr3_length: 18; cdr3_nt: TGTGCCAGCAGTTACCCGCTGAAGGGCCTACCTAGCACAGATACGCAGTATTTT; cdr3_aa: CASSYPLKGLPSTDTQYF
v_call: TRBV6-2/TRBV6-3; clone_size: -; j_call: TRBJ1-2; d_call: TRBD1; cdr3_length: 15; cdr3_nt: TGTGCCAGCAGTCCTTACGACAGGGACGCGGCAGGCTACACCTTC; cdr3_aa: CASSPYDRDAAGYTF
v_call: TRBV3-1; clone_size: few; j_call: TRBJ1-2; d_call: -; cdr3_length: 14; cdr3_nt: TGTGCCAGCAGCCCGGACAGCCTTAACTATGGCTACACCTTC; cdr3_aa: CASSPDSLNYGYTF
v_call: TRBV5-1; clone_size: -; j_call: TRBJ1-6; d_call: -; cdr3_length: 14; cdr3_nt: TGCGCCAGCCGAGGAGGGGCTTATAATTCACCCCTCCACTTT; cdr3_aa: CASRGGAYNSPLHF
v_call: TRBV5-1; clone_size: -; j_call: TRBJ1-6; d_call: -; cdr3_length: 17; cdr3_nt: TGCGCCAGCAGCCCACGGGGACCTGAGGCCTATAATTCACCCCTCCACTTT; cdr3_aa: CASSPRGPEAYNSPLHF
v_call: TRBV15; clone_size: -; j_call: TRBJ2-3; d_call: TRBD1; cdr3_length: 17; cdr3_nt: TGTGCCACCAGCAACCGAAGGACAGGGGAATTCACAGATACGCAGTATTTT; cdr3_aa: CATSNRRTGEFTDTQYF
v_call: TRBV12-3/TRBV12-4; clone_size: -; j_call: TRBJ1-2; d_call: TRBD1; cdr3_length: 14; cdr3_nt: TGTGCCAGCAGCCCGTCGGGACAGAACTATGGCTACACCTTC; cdr3_aa: CASSPSGQNYGYTF
v_call: TRBV7-2; clone_size: few; j_call: TRBJ1-4; d_call: TRBD1; cdr3_length: 15; cdr3_nt: TGTGCCAGCAGCCTCTCCGGGACAGGGTCGGAAAAACTGTTTTTT; cdr3_aa: CASSLSGTGSEKLFF
v_call: TRBV5-1; clone_size: -; j_call: TRBJ2-5; d_call: -; cdr3_length: 13; cdr3_nt: TGCGCCAGCAGCGACGGCCTAGACTACGGGCAGTACTTC; cdr3_aa: CASSDGLDYGQYF
v_call: TRBV5-1; clone_size: -; j_call: TRBJ2-1; d_call: -; cdr3_length: 13; cdr3_nt: TGCGCCAGCAGCTCCGGCGGGGCCGATGAGCAGTTCTTC; cdr3_aa: CASSSGGADEQFF
v_call: TRBV7-9; clone_size: -; j_call: TRBJ2-7; d_call: -; cdr3_length: 12; cdr3_nt: TGTGCCAGCAGCTTAGCGCAGAACGAGCAGTACTTC; cdr3_aa: CASSLAQNEQYF
v_call: TRBV20-1; clone_size: -; j_call: TRBJ1-2; d_call: TRBD1; cdr3_length: 12; cdr3_nt: TGCAGTGCTTGGGGACAGGAGCCCAGCTACACCTTC; cdr3_aa: CSAWGQEPSYTF
v_call: TRBV29-1; clone_size: -; j_call: TRBJ2-5; d_call: TRBD1; cdr3_length: 12; cdr3_nt: TGCAGCGTTATAGGGGGCGGGGAGACCCAGTACTTC; cdr3_aa: CSVIGGGETQYF
v_call: TRBV21-1; clone_size: -; j_call: TRBJ2-6; d_call: -; cdr3_length: 20; cdr3_nt: TGTGCCAGCAGCAATATTTCGAATTTGGACGGGTTCTCTGGGGCCAACGTCCTGACTTTC; cdr3_aa: CASSNISNLDGFSGANVLTF
v_call: TRBV15; clone_size: -; j_call: TRBJ1-2; d_call: -; cdr3_length: 13; cdr3_nt: TGTGCCACCAGCAGCAGGACTGCCTATGGCTACACCTTC; cdr3_aa: CATSSRTAYGYTF
v_call: TRBV20-1; clone_size: -; j_call: TRBJ2-5; d_call: -; cdr3_length: 15; cdr3_nt: TGCAGTGCTAGAGATTCCCTAAGGGTTGGAGAGACCCAGTACTTC; cdr3_aa: CSARDSLRVGETQYF
v_call: TRBV10-3; clone_size: -; j_call: TRBJ2-7; d_call: TRBD2; cdr3_length: 17; cdr3_nt: TGTGCCACGGAGCCTAGGACTAGCGGGAGTAATCCCTACGAGCAGTACTTC; cdr3_aa: CATEPRTSGSNPYEQYF
v_call: TRBV7-8; clone_size: few; j_call: TRBJ1-5; d_call: -; cdr3_length: 13; cdr3_nt: TGTGCCAGCAGCTTAGGGGCCTGGGAGCCCCAGCATTTT; cdr3_aa: CASSLGAWEPQHF
v_call: TRBV15; clone_size: -; j_call: TRBJ1-5; d_call: -; cdr3_length: 16; cdr3_nt: TGTGCCACCAGCAGAGGAGGCGGGACGGACTATCAGCCCCAGCATTTT; cdr3_aa: CATSRGGGTDYQPQHF
v_call: TRBV28; clone_size: once; j_call: TRBJ2-7; d_call: -; cdr3_length: 15; cdr3_nt: TGTGCCAGCAGTTTAAAGGGGTGGCCCTCCTACGAGCAGTACTTC; cdr3_aa: CASSLKGWPSYEQYF
v_call: TRBV9; clone_size: few; j_call: TRBJ2-7; d_call: -; cdr3_length: 17; cdr3_nt: TGTGCCAGCAGCGGGGGGAAGGGGAAGGGTTGGTTCTACGAGCAGTACTTC; cdr3_aa: CASSGGKGKGWFYEQYF
v_call: TRBV14; clone_size: once; j_call: TRBJ2-7; d_call: -; cdr3_length: 12; cdr3_nt: TGTGCCAGCAGCCCAAGTCCTAACGAGCAGTACTTC; cdr3_aa: CASSPSPNEQYF
v_call: TRBV20-1; clone_size: -; j_call: TRBJ2-7; d_call: -; cdr3_length: 13; cdr3_nt: TGCAGTGCCAAGCGACAGGGACTCTACGAGCAGTACTTC; cdr3_aa: CSAKRQGLYEQYF
v_call: TRBV10-3; clone_size: -; j_call: TRBJ2-7; d_call: TRBD1; cdr3_length: 15; cdr3_nt: TGTGCCATCAGCCAAACAGGGGGACGGTCTCGCGAGCAGTACTTC; cdr3_aa: CAISQTGGRSREQYF
v_call: TRBV5-1; clone_size: few; j_call: TRBJ2-7; d_call: -; cdr3_length: 14; cdr3_nt: TGCGCCAGCAGCTTGGGGGCGGGGAAGGACGAGCAGTACTTC; cdr3_aa: CASSLGAGKDEQYF
v_call: TRBV5-1; clone_size: -; j_call: TRBJ2-7; d_call: -; cdr3_length: 15; cdr3_nt: TGCGCCAGCAGCTTGGTGGCTAGCGCCTACAATGAGCAGTACTTC; cdr3_aa: CASSLVASAYNEQYF